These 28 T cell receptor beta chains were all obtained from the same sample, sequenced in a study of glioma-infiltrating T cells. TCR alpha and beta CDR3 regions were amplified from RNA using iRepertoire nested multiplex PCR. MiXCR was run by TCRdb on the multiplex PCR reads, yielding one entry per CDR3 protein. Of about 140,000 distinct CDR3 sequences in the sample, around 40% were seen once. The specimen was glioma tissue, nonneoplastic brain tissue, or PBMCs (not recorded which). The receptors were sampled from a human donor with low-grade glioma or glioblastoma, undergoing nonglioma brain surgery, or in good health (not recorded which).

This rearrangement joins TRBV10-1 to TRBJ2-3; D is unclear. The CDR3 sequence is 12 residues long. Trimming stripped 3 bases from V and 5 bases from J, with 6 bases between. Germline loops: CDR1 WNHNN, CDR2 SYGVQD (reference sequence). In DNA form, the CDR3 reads TGCGCCAGCAGTGATACCGGAGATACGCAGTATTTT. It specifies CASSDTGDTQYF.

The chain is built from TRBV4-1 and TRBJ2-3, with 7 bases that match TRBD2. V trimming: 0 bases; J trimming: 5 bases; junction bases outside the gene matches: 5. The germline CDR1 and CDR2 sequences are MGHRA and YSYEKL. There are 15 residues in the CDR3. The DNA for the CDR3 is TGCGCCAGCAGCCAAGAGGTATCGGGAGGAGATACGCAGTATTTT. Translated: CASSQEVSGGDTQYF.

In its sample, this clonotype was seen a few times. Here the CDR3 reads CSASPTGGNYGYTF. In DNA form, the CDR3 reads TGCAGTGCTAGCCCGACAGGGGGCAACTATGGCTACACCTTC. The rearrangement joins TRBV20-1 to TRBJ1-2; 10 positions agree with TRBD1. The V and J ends lost 3 bases and 2 bases, in that order; junction bases with no gene match: 3. CDR1 and CDR2 (germline): DFQATT, SNEGSKA (reference sequence). The CDR3 sequence is 14 residues long.

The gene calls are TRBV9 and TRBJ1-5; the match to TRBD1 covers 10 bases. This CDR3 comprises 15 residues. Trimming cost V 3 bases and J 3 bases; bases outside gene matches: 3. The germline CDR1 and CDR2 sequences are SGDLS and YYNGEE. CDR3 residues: CASSAGQGTNQPQHF. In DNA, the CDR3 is TGTGCCAGCAGCGCGGGACAGGGGACCAATCAGCCCCAGCATTTT. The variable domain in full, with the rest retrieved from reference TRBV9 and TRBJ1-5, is DSGVTQTPKHLITATGQRVTLRCSPRSGDLSVYWYQQSLDQGLQFLIQYYNGEERAKGNILERFSAQQFPDLHSELNLSSLELGDSALYFCASSAGQGTNQPQHFGDGTRLSIL.

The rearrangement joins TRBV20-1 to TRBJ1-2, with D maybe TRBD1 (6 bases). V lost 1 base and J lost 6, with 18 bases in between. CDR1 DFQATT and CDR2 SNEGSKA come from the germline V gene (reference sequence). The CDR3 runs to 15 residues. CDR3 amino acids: CSARVSRGGEDGYTF. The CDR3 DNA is TGCAGTGCTAGAGTCTCAAGGGGGGGCGAGGATGGCTACACCTTC.

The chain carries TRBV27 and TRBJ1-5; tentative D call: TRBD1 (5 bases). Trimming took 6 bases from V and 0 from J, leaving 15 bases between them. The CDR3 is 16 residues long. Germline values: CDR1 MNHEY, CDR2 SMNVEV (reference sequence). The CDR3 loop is CASSLLGEHSNQPQHF. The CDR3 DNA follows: TGTGCCAGCAGCCTCTTAGGGGAACATAGCAATCAGCCCCAGCATTTT.

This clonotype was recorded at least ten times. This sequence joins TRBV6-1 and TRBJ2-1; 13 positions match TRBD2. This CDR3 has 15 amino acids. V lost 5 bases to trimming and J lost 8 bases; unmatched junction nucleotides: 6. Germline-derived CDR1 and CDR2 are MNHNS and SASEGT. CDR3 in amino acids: CASSTGTSGTYEQFF. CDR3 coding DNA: TGTGCCAGCAGTACCGGGACTAGCGGGACGTATGAGCAGTTCTTC.

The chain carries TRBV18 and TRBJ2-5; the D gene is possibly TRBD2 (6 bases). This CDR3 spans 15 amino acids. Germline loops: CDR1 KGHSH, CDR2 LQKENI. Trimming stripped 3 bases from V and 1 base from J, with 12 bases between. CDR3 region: CASSPYLALQETQYF. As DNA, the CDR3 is TGTGCCAGCTCACCTTATCTAGCGCTCCAAGAGACCCAGTACTTC.

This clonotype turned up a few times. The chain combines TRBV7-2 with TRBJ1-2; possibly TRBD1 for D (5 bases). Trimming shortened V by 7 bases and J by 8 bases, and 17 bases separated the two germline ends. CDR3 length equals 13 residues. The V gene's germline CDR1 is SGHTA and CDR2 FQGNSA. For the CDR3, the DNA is TGTGCCAGCAACAGATTGGGGACTGAGGGCTACACCTTC. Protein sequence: CASNRLGTEGYTF.

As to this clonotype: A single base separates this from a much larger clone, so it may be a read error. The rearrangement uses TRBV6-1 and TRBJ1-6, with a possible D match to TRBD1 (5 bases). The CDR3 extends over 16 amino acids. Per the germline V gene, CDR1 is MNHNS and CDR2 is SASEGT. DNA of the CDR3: TGTGCCAGCAGTGAAGCAAGGGGAACGGGAAATTCACCCCACCACTTT. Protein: CASSEARGTGNSPHHF.

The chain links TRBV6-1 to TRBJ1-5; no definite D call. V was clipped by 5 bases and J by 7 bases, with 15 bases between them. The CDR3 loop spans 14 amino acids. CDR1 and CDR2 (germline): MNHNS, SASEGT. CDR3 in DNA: TGTGCCAGCAGTCCCATCAGTGAAGGACAGCCCCAGCATTTT. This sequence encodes CASSPISEGQPQHF.

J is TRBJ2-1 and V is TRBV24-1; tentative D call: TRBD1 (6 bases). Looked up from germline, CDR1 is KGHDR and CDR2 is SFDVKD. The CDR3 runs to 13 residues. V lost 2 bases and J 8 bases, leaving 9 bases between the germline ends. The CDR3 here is CATSDSGVYEQFF. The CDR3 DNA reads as TGTGCCACCAGTGATTCAGGGGTCTATGAGCAGTTCTTC.

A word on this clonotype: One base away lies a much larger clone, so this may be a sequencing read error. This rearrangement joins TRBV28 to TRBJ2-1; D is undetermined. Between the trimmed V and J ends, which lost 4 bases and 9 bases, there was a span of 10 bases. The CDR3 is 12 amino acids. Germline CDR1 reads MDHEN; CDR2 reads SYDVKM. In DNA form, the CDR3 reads TGTGCCAGCAGTTCCAGAACCTCTGAGCAGTTCTTC. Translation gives CASSSRTSEQFF.

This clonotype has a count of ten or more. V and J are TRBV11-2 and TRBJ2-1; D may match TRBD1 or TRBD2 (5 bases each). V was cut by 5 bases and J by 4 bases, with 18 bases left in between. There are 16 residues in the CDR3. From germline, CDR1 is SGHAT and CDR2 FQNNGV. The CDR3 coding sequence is TGTGCCAGCAGCCCATTTTTGGGGGAAGGTTACAATGAGCAGTTCTTC. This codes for CASSPFLGEGYNEQFF. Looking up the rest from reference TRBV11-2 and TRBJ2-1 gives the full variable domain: EAGVAQSPRYKIIEKRQSVAFWCNPISGHATLYWYQQILGQGPKLLIQFQNNGVVDDSQLPKDRFSAERLKGVDSTLKIQPAKLEDSAVYLCASSPFLGEGYNEQFFGPGTRLTVL.

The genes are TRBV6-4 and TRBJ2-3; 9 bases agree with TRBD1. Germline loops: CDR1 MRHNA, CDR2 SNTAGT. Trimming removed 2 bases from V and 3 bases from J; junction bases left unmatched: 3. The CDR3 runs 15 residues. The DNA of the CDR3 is TGTGCCAGCAGTGACCCGACAGGGGGAACAGATACGCAGTATTTT. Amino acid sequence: CASSDPTGGTDTQYF.

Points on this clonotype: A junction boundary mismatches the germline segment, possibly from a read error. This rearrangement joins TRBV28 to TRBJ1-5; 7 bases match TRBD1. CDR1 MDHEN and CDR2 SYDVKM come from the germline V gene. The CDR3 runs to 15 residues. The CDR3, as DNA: TGTGCCAGCAGTTTAGGACAGGCGAGCATTCAGCCCCAGCATTTT. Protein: CASSLGQASIQPQHF.

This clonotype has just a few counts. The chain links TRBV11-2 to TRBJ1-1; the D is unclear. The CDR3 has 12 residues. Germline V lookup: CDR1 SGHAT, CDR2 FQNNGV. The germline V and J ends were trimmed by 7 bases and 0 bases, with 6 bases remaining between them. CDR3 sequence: CASNLMNTEAFF. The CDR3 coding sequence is TGTGCCAGCAATTTAATGAACACTGAAGCTTTCTTT. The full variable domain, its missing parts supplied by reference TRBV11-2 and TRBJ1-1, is EAGVAQSPRYKIIEKRQSVAFWCNPISGHATLYWYQQILGQGPKLLIQFQNNGVVDDSQLPKDRFSAERLKGVDSTLKIQPAKLEDSAVYLCASNLMNTEAFFGQGTRLTVV.

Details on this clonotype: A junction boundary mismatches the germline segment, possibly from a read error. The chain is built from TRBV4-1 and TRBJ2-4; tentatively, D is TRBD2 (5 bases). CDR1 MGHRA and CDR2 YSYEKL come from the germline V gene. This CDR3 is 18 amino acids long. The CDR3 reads CASTQDVLSGRGKNIQHF. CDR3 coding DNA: TGCGCCAGCACCCAAGATGTTCTATCAGGACGGGGAAAAAACATTCAGCACTTC.

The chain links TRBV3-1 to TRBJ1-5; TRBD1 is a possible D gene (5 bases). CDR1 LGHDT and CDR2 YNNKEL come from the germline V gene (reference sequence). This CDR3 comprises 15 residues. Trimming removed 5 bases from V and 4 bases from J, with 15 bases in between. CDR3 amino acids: CASSDGHGGNQPQHF. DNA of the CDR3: TGTGCCAGCAGCGACGGACACGGGGGAAATCAGCCCCAGCATTTT.

In DNA form, the CDR3 reads TGTGCCAGCAGCCCCGGACTAGCGGACTCCTACGAGCAGTACTTC. Translation gives CASSPGLADSYEQYF. The chain uses TRBV7-2 and TRBJ2-7, with TRBD2 matching over 10 bases. The CDR3 contains 15 residues. Trimming at V came to 5 bases and at J to 0 bases, leaving 4 bases not matched to a gene. Germline CDR1 and CDR2: SGHTA and FQGNSA. The variable domain in full, completed from reference TRBV7-2 and TRBJ2-7, reads GAGVSQSPSNKVTEKGKDVELRCDPISGHTALYWYRQSLGQGLEFLIYFQGNSAPDKSGLPSDRFSAERTGGSVSTLTIQRTQQEDSAVYLCASSPGLADSYEQYFGPGTRLTVT.

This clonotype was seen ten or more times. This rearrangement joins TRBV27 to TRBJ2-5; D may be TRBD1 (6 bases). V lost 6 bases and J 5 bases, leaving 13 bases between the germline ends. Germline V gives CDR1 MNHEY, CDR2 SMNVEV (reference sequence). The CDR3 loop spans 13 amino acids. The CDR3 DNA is TGTGCCAGCAGACAGGGTGATAGGGAGACCCAGTACTTC. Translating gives CASRQGDRETQYF.

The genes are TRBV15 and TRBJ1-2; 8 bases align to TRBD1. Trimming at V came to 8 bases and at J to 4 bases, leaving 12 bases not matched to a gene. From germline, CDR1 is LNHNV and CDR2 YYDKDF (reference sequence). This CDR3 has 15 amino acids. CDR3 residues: CATLPGTGASYGYTF. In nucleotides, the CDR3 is TGTGCCACCCTCCCCGGGACAGGAGCTAGCTATGGCTACACCTTC.

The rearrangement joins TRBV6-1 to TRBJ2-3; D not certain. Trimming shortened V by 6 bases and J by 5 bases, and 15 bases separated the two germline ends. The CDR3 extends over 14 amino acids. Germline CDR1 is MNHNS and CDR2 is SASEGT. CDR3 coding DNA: TGTGCCAGCAGGAAGGGTCAGGTATTAGATACGCAGTATTTT. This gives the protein CASRKGQVLDTQYF.

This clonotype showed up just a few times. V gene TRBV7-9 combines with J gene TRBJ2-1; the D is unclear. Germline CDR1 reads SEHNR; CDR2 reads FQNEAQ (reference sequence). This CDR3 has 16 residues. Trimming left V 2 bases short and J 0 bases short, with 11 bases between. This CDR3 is CASSLMAGSSYNEQFF. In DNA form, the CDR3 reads TGTGCCAGCAGCTTAATGGCAGGAAGCTCCTACAATGAGCAGTTCTTC.

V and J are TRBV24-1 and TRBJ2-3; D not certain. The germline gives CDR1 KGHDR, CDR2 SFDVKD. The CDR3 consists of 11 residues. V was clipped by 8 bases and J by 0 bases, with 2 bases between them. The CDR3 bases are TGTGCCACCAAGAGCACAGATACGCAGTATTTT. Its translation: CATKSTDTQYF.

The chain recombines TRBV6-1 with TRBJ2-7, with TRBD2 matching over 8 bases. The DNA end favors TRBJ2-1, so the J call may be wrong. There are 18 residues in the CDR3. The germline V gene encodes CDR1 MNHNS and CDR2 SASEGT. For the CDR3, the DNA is TGTGCCAGCAGTTTCACGGCCAGCGGGACTAGATCCTACAATGAGCAGTTCTTC. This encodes CASSFTASGTRSYNEQFF.

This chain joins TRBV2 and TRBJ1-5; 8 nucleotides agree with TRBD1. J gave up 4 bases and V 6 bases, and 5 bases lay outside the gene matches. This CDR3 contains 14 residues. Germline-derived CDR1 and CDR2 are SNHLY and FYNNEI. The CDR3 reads CASRDRGENQPQHF. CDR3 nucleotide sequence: TGTGCCAGCAGAGACAGGGGAGAGAATCAGCCCCAGCATTTT.

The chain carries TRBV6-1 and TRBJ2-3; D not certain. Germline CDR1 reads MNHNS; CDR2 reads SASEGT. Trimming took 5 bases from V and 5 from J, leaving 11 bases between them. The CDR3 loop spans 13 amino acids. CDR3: CASSPPSRDTQYF. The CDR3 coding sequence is TGTGCCAGCAGTCCACCGAGTAGAGATACGCAGTATTTT.